The TCR beta chain under discussion was sequenced for a study of cytomegalovirus exposure and HLA in healthy donors. The PCR was carried out with 60 Vbeta primers and 13 Jbeta primers. TCRdb keeps only in-frame clones here, not all; method: immunoSEQ multiplex PCR. The data hold approximately 100,000 clones, with 65% to 80% observed a single time. The sample consisted of PBMCs. The clonotype originates from a man aged 35-49 years in good health and CMV-seropositive.

The CDR3 protein is CASSPSGVAGSYEQYF. CDR3 DNA sequence: TGTGCCAGCTCACCTTCGGGGGTAGCGGGGTCCTACGAGCAGTACTTC. The genes are TRBV18 and TRBJ2-7; 8 bases fit TRBD2. This CDR3 has 16 amino acids. The V and J ends lost 3 bases and 1 base, in that order; junction bases with no gene match: 8. Per germline, CDR1 KGHSH and CDR2 LQKENI.